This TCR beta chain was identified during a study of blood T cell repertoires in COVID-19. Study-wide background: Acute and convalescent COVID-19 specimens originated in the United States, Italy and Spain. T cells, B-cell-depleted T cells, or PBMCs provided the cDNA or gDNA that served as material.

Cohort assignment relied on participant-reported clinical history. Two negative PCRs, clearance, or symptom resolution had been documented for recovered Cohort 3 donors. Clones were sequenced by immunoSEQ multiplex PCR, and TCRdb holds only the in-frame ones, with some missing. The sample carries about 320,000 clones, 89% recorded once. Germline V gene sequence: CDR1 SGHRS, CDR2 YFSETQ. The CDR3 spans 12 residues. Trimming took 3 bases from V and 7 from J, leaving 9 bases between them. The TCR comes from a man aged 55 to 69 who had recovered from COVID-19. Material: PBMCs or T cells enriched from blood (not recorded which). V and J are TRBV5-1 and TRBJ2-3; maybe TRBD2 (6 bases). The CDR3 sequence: CASSWDFNTQYF. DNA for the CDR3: TGCGCCAGCAGCTGGGACTTTAATACGCAGTATTTT.